The 9 T cell receptor beta chains reported below all come from one sample, sequenced in a study of T cells in Graves' hyperthyroidism and ophthalmopathy. RNA transcripts yielded amplified TCR beta CDR3 regions. When the TCR CDR3 underwent first-round RT-PCR, the HTBI primer set was used. Using its own MiXCR run on the multiplex PCR reads, TCRdb lists one record per CDR3 protein. Among 400,000 to 550,000 distinct CDR3 sequences, about 15% were seen once, and the ten largest hold 15% to 20%. Source material: blood. The source is a woman between 18 and 29 years old with Graves' hyperthyroidism.

In this sample, this clonotype turned up many times. The V gene is TRBV27, the J gene TRBJ2-7; 7 nucleotides match TRBD2. Germline V gives CDR1 MNHEY, CDR2 SMNVEV (reference sequence). With 2 bases clipped from V and 3 bases from J, the junction kept 10 bases outside the gene matches. This CDR3 has 16 amino acids. The CDR3 DNA reads TGTGCCAGCAGTTTAAATTGGGCTAGCGGAGTCTACGAGCAGTACTTC. Translated: CASSLNWASGVYEQYF.

This clonotype was counted a single time. This chain uses TRBV3-1 with TRBJ2-5, with 11 bases matching TRBD2. Per germline, CDR1 LGHDT and CDR2 YNNKEL (reference sequence). This CDR3 spans 11 amino acids. The trim removed 3 bases at V and 14 bases at J, leaving 2 bases unmatched. Here the CDR3 reads CASSQGLAEYF. The CDR3 DNA follows: TGTGCCAGCAGCCAGGGACTAGCGGAATACTTC.

V usage is TRBV5-1 and J usage is TRBJ2-1; possibly TRBD1 for D (6 bases). Germline V gives CDR1 SGHRS, CDR2 YFSETQ. V lost 5 bases to trimming and J lost 10 bases, with 13 bases between them. This CDR3 comprises 12 residues. CDR3 in amino acids: CASSTGLVEQFF. The CDR3 DNA is TGCGCCAGCAGTACAGGGCTGGTGGAGCAGTTCTTC.

J is TRBJ2-3 and V is TRBV19, with a tentative D call TRBD2 (6 bases). CDR3 length: 15 amino acids. Germline CDR1 reads LNHDA; CDR2 reads SQIVND (reference sequence). Trimming left V 3 bases short and J 2 bases short, with 12 bases between. CDR3 sequence (DNA): TGTGCCAGTAGTATCGGCCAGCGGGTCACAGATACGCAGTATTTT. Amino acid sequence: CASSIGQRVTDTQYF.

This clonotype was detected only a few times. The genes are TRBV6-1 and TRBJ2-1; 7 positions match TRBD1. V dropped 4 bases and J dropped 6; count of bases not matched to a gene: 9. Germline V gene data show CDR1 as MNHNS and CDR2 as SASEGT. The CDR3 runs 15 residues. The CDR3 protein is CASSGIGGSRNEQFF. The CDR3 DNA reads as TGTGCCAGCAGTGGGATAGGGGGCTCTCGCAATGAGCAGTTCTTC.

This clonotype has ten or more counts. The chain uses TRBV18 and TRBJ1-4; possibly TRBD1 for D (6 bases). The germline V and J ends were trimmed by 5 bases and 5 bases, with 12 bases remaining between them. Germline V gene sequence: CDR1 KGHSH, CDR2 LQKENI. This CDR3 spans 14 amino acids. The CDR3 DNA reads TGTGCCAGCTCATCCGGGACACCAAATGAAAAACTGTTTTTT. This translates into CASSSGTPNEKLFF.

This clonotype was found many times. This sequence joins TRBV4-1 and TRBJ2-1, with a weak D call TRBD1 (5 bases). This CDR3 is 15 amino acids long. V was pared by 0 bases and J by 5 bases, with 11 bases between. Per the germline V gene, CDR1 is MGHRA and CDR2 is YSYEKL. The CDR3 region has the DNA TGCGCCAGCAGCCAAGAGGGGCTAGGTGACAATGAGCAGTTCTTC. As protein: CASSQEGLGDNEQFF.

This clonotype was seen repeatedly, ten times or more. The CDR3 sequence: CASSELNISNQPQHF. The CDR3 DNA reads TGTGCCAGCAGTGAATTGAACATTAGCAATCAGCCCCAGCATTTT. The chain joins TRBV6-1 to TRBJ1-5; D gene uncertain. This CDR3 comprises 15 residues. V lost 2 bases to trimming and J lost 0 bases, with 8 bases between them. Per germline, CDR1 MNHNS and CDR2 SASEGT.

Many counts were recorded for this clonotype. CDR3 protein: CASSFLDRPTDTQYF. The CDR3 nucleotides read TGTGCCAGCAGCTTCCTAGATAGGCCCACAGATACGCAGTATTTT. The chain recombines TRBV5-6 with TRBJ2-3, with D uncertain. V lost 2 bases and J 2 bases, leaving 12 bases between the germline ends. Germline-derived CDR1 and CDR2 are SGHDT and YYEEEE. The CDR3 contains 15 residues. The full variable domain, its missing parts supplied by reference TRBV5-6 and TRBJ2-3, is DAGVTQSPTHLIKTRGQQVTLRCSPKSGHDTVSWYQQALGQGPQFIFQYYEEEERQRGNFPDRFSGHQFPNYSSELNVNALLLGDSALYLCASSFLDRPTDTQYFGPGTRLTVL.